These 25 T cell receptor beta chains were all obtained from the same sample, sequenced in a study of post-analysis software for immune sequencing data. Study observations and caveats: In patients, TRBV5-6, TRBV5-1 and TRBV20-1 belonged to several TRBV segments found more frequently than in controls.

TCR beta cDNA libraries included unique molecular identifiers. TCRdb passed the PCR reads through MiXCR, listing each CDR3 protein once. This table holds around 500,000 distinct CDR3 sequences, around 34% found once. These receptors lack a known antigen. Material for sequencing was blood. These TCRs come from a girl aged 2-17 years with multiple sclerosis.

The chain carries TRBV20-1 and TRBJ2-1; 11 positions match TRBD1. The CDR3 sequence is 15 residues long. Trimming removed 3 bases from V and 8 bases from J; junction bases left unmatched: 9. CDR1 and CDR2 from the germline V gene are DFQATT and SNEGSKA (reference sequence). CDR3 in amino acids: CSARGGQGAGDEQFF. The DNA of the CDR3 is TGCAGTGCTAGGGGTGGACAGGGGGCCGGCGATGAGCAGTTCTTC.

CDR3 residues: CASSPPGQGASRYGYTF. For the CDR3, the DNA is TGTGCCAGCAGCCCCCCCGGACAGGGGGCGAGTCGCTATGGCTACACCTTC. The chain uses TRBV7-9 and TRBJ1-2; 11 bases line up with TRBD1. Per germline, CDR1 SEHNR and CDR2 FQNEAQ (reference sequence). This CDR3 has 17 amino acids. The J segment lost 4 bases and the V segment lost 5 bases, leaving 12 bases of the junction unmatched. The complete variable domain, with remaining parts taken from reference TRBV7-9 and TRBJ1-2, reads DTGVSQNPRHKITKRGQNVTFRCDPISEHNRLYWYRQTLGQGPEFLTYFQNEAQLEKSRLLSDRFSAERPKGSFSTLEIQRTEQGDSAMYLCASSPPGQGASRYGYTFGSGTRLTVV.

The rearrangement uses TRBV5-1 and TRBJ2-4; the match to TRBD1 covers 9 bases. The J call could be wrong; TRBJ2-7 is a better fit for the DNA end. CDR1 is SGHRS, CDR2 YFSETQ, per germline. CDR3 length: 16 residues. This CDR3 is CASSPLTTGGAHEQYF. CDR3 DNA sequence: TGCGCCAGCAGCCCCCTGACGACAGGGGGGGCCCACGAGCAGTACTTC.

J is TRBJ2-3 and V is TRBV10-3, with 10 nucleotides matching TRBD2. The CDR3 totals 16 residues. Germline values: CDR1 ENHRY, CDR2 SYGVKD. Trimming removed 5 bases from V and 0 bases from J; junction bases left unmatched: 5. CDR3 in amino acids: CAISHLAGASTDTQYF. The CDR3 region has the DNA TGTGCCATCAGTCACCTAGCGGGGGCTAGCACAGATACGCAGTATTTT.

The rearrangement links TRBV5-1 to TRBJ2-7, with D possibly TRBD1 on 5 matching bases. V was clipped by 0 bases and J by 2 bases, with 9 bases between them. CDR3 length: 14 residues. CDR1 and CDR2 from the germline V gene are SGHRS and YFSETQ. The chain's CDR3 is CASSLDRMTYEQYF. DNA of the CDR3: TGCGCCAGCAGCTTGGACAGGATGACCTACGAGCAGTACTTC.

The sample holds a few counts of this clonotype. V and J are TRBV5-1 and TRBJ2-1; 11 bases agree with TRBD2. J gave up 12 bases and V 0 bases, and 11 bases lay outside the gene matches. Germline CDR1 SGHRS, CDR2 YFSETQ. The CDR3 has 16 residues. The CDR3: CASSLAGGLAASWQFF. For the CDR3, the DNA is TGCGCCAGCAGCTTGGCAGGGGGACTAGCGGCTTCTTGGCAGTTCTTC.

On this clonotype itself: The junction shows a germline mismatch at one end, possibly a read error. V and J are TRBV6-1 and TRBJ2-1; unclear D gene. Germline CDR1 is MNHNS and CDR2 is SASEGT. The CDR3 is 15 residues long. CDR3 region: CACSEEAGSYNEQFF. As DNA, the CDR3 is TGTGCCTGCAGTGAAGAGGCCGGCTCCTACAATGAGCAGTTCTTC.

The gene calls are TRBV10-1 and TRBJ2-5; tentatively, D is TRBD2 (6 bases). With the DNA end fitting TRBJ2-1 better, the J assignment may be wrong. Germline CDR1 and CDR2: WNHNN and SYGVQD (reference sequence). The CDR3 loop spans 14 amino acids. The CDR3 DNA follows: TGCGCCAGCAGCCTCGGTGGAGGGCAAGAGACCCAGTTCTTC. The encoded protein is CASSLGGGQETQFF.

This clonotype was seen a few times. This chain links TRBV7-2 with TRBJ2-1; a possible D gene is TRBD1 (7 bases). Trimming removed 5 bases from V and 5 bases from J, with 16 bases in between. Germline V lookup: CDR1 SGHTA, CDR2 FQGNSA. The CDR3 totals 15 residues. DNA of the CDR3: TGTGCCAGCAGCCGGCCTGGGGGGACAGACAATGAGCAGTTCTTC. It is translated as CASSRPGGTDNEQFF.

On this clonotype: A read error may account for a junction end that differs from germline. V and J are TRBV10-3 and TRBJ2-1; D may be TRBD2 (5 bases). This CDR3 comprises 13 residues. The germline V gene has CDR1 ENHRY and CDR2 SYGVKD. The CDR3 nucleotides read TGTGCCATCAGGGAGGCAGACTACAATGGGCAGTTCTTC. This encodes CAIREADYNGQFF.

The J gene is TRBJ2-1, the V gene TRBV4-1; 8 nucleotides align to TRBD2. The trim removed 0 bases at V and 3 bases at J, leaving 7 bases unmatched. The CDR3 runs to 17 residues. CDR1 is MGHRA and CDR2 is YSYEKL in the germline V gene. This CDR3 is CASSQDENSGNYNEQFF. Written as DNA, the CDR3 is TGCGCCAGCAGCCAAGATGAGAATAGCGGGAACTACAATGAGCAGTTCTTC.

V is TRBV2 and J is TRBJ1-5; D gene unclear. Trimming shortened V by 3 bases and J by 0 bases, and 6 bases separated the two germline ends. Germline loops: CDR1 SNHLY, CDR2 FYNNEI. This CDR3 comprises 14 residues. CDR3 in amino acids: CASSEIYSNQPQHF. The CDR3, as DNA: TGTGCCAGCAGTGAGATTTATAGCAATCAGCCCCAGCATTTT. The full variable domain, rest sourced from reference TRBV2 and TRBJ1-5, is EPEVTQTPSHQVTQMGQEVILRCVPISNHLYFYWYRQILGQKVEFLVSFYNNEISEKSEIFDDQFSVERPDGSNFTLKIRSTKLEDSAMYFCASSEIYSNQPQHFGDGTRLSIL.

The CDR3 spells CASSFGTGVTYEQYF. For the CDR3, the DNA is TGCGCCAGCAGCTTCGGGACAGGGGTGACGTACGAGCAGTACTTC. The chain employs TRBV5-1 and TRBJ2-5; 10 nucleotides align to TRBD1. The J call is doubtful: the DNA matches TRBJ2-7 better. The CDR3 totals 15 residues. Germline V lookup: CDR1 SGHRS, CDR2 YFSETQ.

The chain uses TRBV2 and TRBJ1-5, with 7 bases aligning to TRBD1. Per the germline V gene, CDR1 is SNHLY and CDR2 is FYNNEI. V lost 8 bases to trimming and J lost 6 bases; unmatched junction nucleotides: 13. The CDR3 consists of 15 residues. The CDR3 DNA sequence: TGTGCCAGCTCGGACAGGAAGGTTTGGGGTCAGCCCCAGCATTTT. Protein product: CASSDRKVWGQPQHF. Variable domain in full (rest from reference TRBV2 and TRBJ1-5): EPEVTQTPSHQVTQMGQEVILRCVPISNHLYFYWYRQILGQKVEFLVSFYNNEISEKSEIFDDQFSVERPDGSNFTLKIRSTKLEDSAMYFCASSDRKVWGQPQHFGDGTRLSIL.

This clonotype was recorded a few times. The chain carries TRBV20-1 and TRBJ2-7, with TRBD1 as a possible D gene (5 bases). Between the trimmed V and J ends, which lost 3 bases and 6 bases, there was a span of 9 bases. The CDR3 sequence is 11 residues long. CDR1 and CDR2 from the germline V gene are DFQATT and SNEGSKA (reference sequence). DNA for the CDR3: TGCAGTGCTAGGGGGCCCGCCGAGCAGTACTTC. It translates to CSARGPAEQYF.

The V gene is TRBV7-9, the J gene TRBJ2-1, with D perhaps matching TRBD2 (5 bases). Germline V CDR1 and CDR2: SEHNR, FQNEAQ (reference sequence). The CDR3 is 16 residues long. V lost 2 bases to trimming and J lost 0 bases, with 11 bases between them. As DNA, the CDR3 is TGTGCCAGCAGCTTACCTAGCTCCAGCTCCTACAATGAGCAGTTCTTC. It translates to CASSLPSSSSYNEQFF.

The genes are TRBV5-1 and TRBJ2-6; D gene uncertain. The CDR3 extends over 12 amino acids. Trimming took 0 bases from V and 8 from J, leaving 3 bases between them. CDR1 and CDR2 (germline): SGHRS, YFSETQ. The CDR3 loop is CASSLDSNVLTF. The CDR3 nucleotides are TGCGCCAGCAGCTTGGACTCCAACGTCCTGACTTTC.

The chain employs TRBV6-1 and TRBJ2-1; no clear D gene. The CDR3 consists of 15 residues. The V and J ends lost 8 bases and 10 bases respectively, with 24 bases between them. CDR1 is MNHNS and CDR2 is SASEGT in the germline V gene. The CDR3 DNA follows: TGTGCCAGCTACGACCACGGGCCTCGAGGTGTCGAGCAGTTCTTC. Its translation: CASYDHGPRGVEQFF.

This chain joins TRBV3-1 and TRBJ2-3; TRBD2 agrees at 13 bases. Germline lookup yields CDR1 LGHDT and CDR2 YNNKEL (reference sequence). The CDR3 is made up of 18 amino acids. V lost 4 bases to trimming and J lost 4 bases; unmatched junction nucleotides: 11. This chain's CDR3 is CASSPGTSGIPISDTQYF. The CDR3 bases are TGTGCCAGCAGCCCCGGGACTAGCGGGATCCCCATCTCAGATACGCAGTATTTT.

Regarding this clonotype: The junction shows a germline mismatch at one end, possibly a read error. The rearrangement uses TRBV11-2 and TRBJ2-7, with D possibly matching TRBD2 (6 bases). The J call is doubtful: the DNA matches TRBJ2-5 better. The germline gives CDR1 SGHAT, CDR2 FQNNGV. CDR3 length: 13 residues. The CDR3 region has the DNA TGTGCCAACAGCTTAGCGGTCGGGGGGACCCAGTACTTC. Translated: CANSLAVGGTQYF.

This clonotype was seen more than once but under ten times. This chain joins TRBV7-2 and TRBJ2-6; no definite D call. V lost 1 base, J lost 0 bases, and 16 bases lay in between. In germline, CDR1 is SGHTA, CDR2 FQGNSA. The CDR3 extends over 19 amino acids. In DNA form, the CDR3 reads TGTGCCAGCAGCTTAGTTCCCCCGGGCCTCGGCTCTGGGGCCAACGTCCTGACTTTC. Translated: CASSLVPPGLGSGANVLTF.

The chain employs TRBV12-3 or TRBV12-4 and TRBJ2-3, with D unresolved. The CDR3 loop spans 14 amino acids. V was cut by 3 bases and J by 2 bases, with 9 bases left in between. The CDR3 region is CASSFTGLTDTQYF. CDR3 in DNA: TGTGCCAGCAGTTTTACGGGCCTCACAGATACGCAGTATTTT.

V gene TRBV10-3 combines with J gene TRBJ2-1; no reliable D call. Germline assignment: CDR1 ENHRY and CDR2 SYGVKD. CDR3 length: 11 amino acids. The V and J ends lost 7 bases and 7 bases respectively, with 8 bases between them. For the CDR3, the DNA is TGTGCCATCAAGACCGGTAATGAGCAGTTCTTC. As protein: CAIKTGNEQFF.

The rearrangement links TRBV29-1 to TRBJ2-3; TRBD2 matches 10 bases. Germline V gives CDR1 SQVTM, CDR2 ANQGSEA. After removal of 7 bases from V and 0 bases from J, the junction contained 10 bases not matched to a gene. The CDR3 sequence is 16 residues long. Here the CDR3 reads CSARKLAGSSTDTQYF. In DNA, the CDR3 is TGCAGCGCCAGGAAACTAGCGGGGTCTAGCACAGATACGCAGTATTTT.

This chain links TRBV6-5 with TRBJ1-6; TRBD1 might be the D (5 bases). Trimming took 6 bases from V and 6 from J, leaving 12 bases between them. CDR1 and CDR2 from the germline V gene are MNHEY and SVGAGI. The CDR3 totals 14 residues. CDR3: CASSSGTRNSPLHF. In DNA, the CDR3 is TGTGCCAGCAGCTCCGGGACTCGTAATTCACCCCTCCACTTT.